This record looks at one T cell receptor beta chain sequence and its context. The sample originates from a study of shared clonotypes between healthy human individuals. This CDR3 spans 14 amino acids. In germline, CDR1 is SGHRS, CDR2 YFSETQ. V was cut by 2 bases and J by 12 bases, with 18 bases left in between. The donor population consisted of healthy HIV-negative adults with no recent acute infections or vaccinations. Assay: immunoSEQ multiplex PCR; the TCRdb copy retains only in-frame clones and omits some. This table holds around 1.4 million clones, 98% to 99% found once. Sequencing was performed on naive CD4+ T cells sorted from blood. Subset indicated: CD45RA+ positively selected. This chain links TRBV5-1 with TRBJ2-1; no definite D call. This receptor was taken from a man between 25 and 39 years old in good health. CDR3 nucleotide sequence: TGCGCCAGCAGCTTCGGGTCAACCAGCCTAGTGCAGTTCTTC. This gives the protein CASSFGSTSLVQFF. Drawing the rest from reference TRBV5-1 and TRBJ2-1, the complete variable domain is KAGVTQTPRYLIKTRGQQVTLSCSPISGHRSVSWYQQTPGQGLQFLFEYFSETQRNKGNFPGRFSGRQFSNSRSEMNVSTLELGDSALYLCASSFGSTSLVQFFGPGTRLTVL.